The rows below give T cell receptor beta chains drawn from one sample of a study of cytomegalovirus exposure and HLA in healthy donors. TCRdb's copy holds only in-frame clones and misses some; the assay was immunoSEQ multiplex PCR. The table has approximately 160,000 clones, 70% to 75% seen once; the top ten hold roughly 4.5%. The sample was PBMCs. All receptors derive from a man between 18 and 29 years old in good health and CMV-seropositive. CDR3s include the opening cysteine and the closing phenylalanine or tryptophan. A D gene is named only where the DNA matches it firmly. The size of a clone is reported for some rows only, either as once, few or many, or as a class for expanded clones.

J | size | D | V | CDR3 | DNA
TRBJ1-2 | NA | NA | TRBV30 | CAWSNGIRDYGYTF | TGTGCCTGGAGTAACGGGATTCGGGACTATGGCTACACCTTC
TRBJ2-5 | NA | TRBD2 | TRBV7-9 | CASRPSGVRQETQYF | TGTGCCAGCAGACCTAGCGGGGTACGCCAAGAGACCCAGTACTTC
TRBJ1-1 | NA | TRBD1 | TRBV19 | CASSFGQGYPEAFF | TGTGCCAGTAGTTTTGGACAGGGATATCCTGAAGCTTTCTTT
TRBJ2-5 | NA | NA | TRBV4-2 | CASSQAGGSHSTQYF | TGTGCCAGCAGCCAAGCTGGAGGCTCGCATTCGACCCAGTACTTC
TRBJ2-1 | NA | TRBD1 | TRBV4-2 | CASSPRDREGLNEQFF | TGTGCCAGCAGCCCGCGGGACAGGGAGGGTTTGAATGAGCAGTTCTTC
TRBJ2-2 | NA | NA | TRBV13 | CASSLEGGNTGELFF | TGTGCCAGCAGCTTAGAAGGGGGTAACACCGGGGAGCTGTTTTTT
TRBJ1-1 | NA | TRBD1 | TRBV5-6 | CASSSGGRTEAFF | TGTGCCAGCAGCTCAGGGGGGAGGACTGAAGCTTTCTTT
TRBJ2-1 | NA | NA | TRBV6-5 | CASRSRKGTHNEQFF | TGTGCCAGCAGGTCCAGGAAAGGGACACACAATGAGCAGTTCTTC
TRBJ2-6 | NA | NA | TRBV5-1 | CASSLTGSGANVLTF | TGCGCCAGCAGCTTGACAGGCTCTGGGGCCAACGTCCTGACTTTC
TRBJ1-1 | NA | TRBD1 | TRBV25-1 | CASSLGTGGNTEAFF | TGTGCCAGCTCCTTGGGGACAGGGGGGAACACTGAAGCTTTCTTT
TRBJ1-2 | NA | TRBD1 | TRBV6-4 | CASSDGTGEGNYGYTF | TGTGCCAGCAGTGACGGGACAGGGGAGGGCAACTATGGCTACACCTTC
TRBJ1-2 | NA | NA | TRBV10-3 | CAIRRGASFGYTF | TGTGCCATCCGGCGGGGGGCGAGTTTTGGCTACACCTTC
TRBJ2-1 | NA | TRBD1 | TRBV5-1 | CASSLTGGNEQFF | TGCGCCAGCAGCTTAACAGGGGGGAATGAGCAGTTCTTC
TRBJ2-6 | NA | TRBD1 | TRBV4-1 | CASSQPRDRGAGANVLTF | TGCGCCAGCAGCCAACCCCGGGACAGGGGAGCTGGGGCCAACGTCCTGACTTTC
TRBJ1-2 | NA | NA | TRBV5-4 | CASSLNTGNNYGYTF | TGTGCCAGCAGCTTGAATACAGGCAATAACTATGGCTACACCTTC
TRBJ1-1 | few | NA | TRBV6-5 | CASSYSGGAGTEAFF | TGTGCCAGCAGTTACTCAGGGGGGGCGGGCACTGAAGCTTTCTTT
TRBJ1-4 | NA | TRBD1 | TRBV2 | CASSGAHRGLVFF | TGTGCCAGCAGTGGAGCCCACAGGGGTTTAGTGTTTTTT
TRBJ1-6 | once | NA | TRBV14 | CASSQRLYSPLHF | TGTGCCAGCAGCCAACGTTTGTATTCACCCCTCCACTTT
TRBJ1-5 | NA | TRBD1 | TRBV7-2 | CASSTGEQPQHF | TGTGCCAGCAGCACAGGGGAACAGCCCCAGCATTTT
TRBJ2-6 | NA | NA | TRBV7-3 | CASSLHSSGANVLTF | TGTGCCAGCAGCTTACACTCCTCTGGGGCCAACGTCCTGACTTTC
TRBJ2-2 | few | NA | TRBV9 | CASSVGRGANTGELFF | TGTGCCAGCAGCGTAGGGCGCGGGGCCAACACCGGGGAGCTGTTTTTT
TRBJ2-2 | few | TRBD1 | TRBV7-6 | CASSLGPGQGARGTGELFF | TGTGCCAGCAGCTTAGGTCCGGGACAGGGGGCGCGGGGCACCGGGGAGCTGTTTTTT
TRBJ1-1 | NA | TRBD1 | TRBV6-1 | CASSVDRGDTEAFF | TGTGCCAGCAGTGTCGACAGGGGTGACACTGAAGCTTTCTTT
TRBJ1-1 | once | NA | TRBV5-5 | CASSLVAGWGGNTEAFF | TGTGCCAGCAGCTTGGTAGCGGGATGGGGTGGAAACACTGAAGCTTTCTTT
TRBJ1-3 | NA | NA | TRBV5-4 | CASSWSSGAGNTIYF | TGTGCCAGCAGCTGGAGTTCAGGGGCTGGAAACACCATATATTTT
TRBJ1-6 | few | NA | TRBV4-1 | CASQEQGIDNSPLHF | TGCGCCAGCCAAGAGCAGGGAATTGATAATTCACCCCTCCACTTT